Listed below are T cell receptor beta chains from one sample, sequenced in a study of cytomegalovirus exposure and HLA in healthy donors. Produced via immunoSEQ multiplex PCR; TCRdb's table is partial and in-frame only. The table records 30,000 to 50,000 clones, 68% of them present only once. The sequenced material came from PBMCs. The receptors originated from a man aged 35 to 55 in good health and CMV-seronegative. CDR3s include the opening cysteine and the closing phenylalanine or tryptophan. A D gene is named only where the DNA matches it firmly. Expanded clones are given a class, and other clones once, few, many or no size at all.

j_call	d_call	clone_size	v_call	cdr3_length	cdr3_nt	cdr3_aa
TRBJ2-2	TRBD1	NA	TRBV7-9	15	TGTGCCAGCAGAGCACAGGGGGAGAACACCGGGGAGCTGTTTTTT	CASRAQGENTGELFF
TRBJ2-1	TRBD2	NA	TRBV25-1	16	TGTGCCAGCAGTGATCAGCGGGGGGGCCTTGTAAATGAGCAGTTCTTC	CASSDQRGGLVNEQFF
TRBJ1-6	TRBD1	few	TRBV19	14	TGTGCTACCGGGACAGGCCTTTATAATTCACCCCTCCACTTT	CATGTGLYNSPLHF
TRBJ2-5	NA	NA	TRBV6-6	11	TGTGCCAGCAGTCGAGTAGAGACCCAGTACTTC	CASSRVETQYF
TRBJ2-7	TRBD1	NA	TRBV28	13	TGTGCCAGCGGGACAGGGGGCAACCACGAGCAGTACTTC	CASGTGGNHEQYF
TRBJ1-6	NA	NA	TRBV19	15	TGTGCCAGTAGTATTCGGGAGGGTCCCAATTCACCCCTCCACTTT	CASSIREGPNSPLHF
TRBJ2-1	NA	NA	TRBV4-2	15	TGTGCCAGCAGCCAAAGGCAGACTACTTCTGATGAGCAGTTCTTC	CASSQRQTTSDEQFF
TRBJ1-4	NA	NA	TRBV5-1	15	TGCGCCAGCAGCTCTGGGGCTTATCAGGGGGAAAAACTGTTTTTT	CASSSGAYQGEKLFF
TRBJ2-7	TRBD1	NA	TRBV6-1	14	TGTGCCAGCAGGGAGGGACAGGCTTTCTACGAGCAGTACTTC	CASREGQAFYEQYF
TRBJ2-7	TRBD1	NA	TRBV7-2	15	TGTGCCAGCAGCTACGCGGACAGGGGTTTACCCGAGCAGTACTTC	CASSYADRGLPEQYF
TRBJ2-7	TRBD2	NA	TRBV2	14	TGTGCCAGCAGTGAGCTAGCGGTGAACTACGAGCAGTACTTC	CASSELAVNYEQYF
TRBJ1-1	NA	NA	TRBV7-9	14	TGTGCCAGCACCTCCTGGCAGGTGAACACTGAAGCTTTCTTT	CASTSWQVNTEAFF
TRBJ2-1	TRBD1	NA	TRBV4-1	16	TGCGCCAGCAGCCCCCGACCCTCGACAGGGGCCAATGAGCAGTTCTTC	CASSPRPSTGANEQFF
TRBJ2-7	NA	medium-sized	TRBV12-5	12	TGTGCTAGTGGTTTGGTGTCAGGGGCGCGTTACTTC	CASGLVSGARYF
TRBJ1-1	NA	NA	TRBV15	14	TGTGCCACCAGCAGAGCCGGTTCCAGGACTGAAGCTTTCTTT	CATSRAGSRTEAFF
TRBJ2-5	NA	NA	TRBV5-1	14	TGCGCCAGCAAGGAAAGGACAGACCAAGAGACCCAGTACTTC	CASKERTDQETQYF
TRBJ2-1	TRBD2	once	TRBV4-3	15	TGCGCCAGCAGCCAGAGGACTAGCGGGGGGAATGAGCAGTTCTTC	CASSQRTSGGNEQFF
TRBJ1-2	TRBD1	NA	TRBV6-1	15	TGTGCCAGCAGTGCAGGGGGACAGTCGAGCTATGGCTACACCTTC	CASSAGGQSSYGYTF
TRBJ2-5	NA	NA	TRBV18	15	TGTGCCAGCTCACCATGGGGGCAGGGTACGGAGACCCAGTACTTC	CASSPWGQGTETQYF
TRBJ2-7	NA	NA	TRBV6-5	13	TGTGCCAGCAGCGCCGACAGACACTACGAGCAGTACTTC	CASSADRHYEQYF
TRBJ2-1	NA	few	TRBV27	15	TGTGCCAGCAGCTACGACAGGACCTCCTACAATGAGCAGTTCTTC	CASSYDRTSYNEQFF
TRBJ2-7	NA	NA	TRBV2	15	TGTGCCAGCAGTGAAGAAGGCAGGGCTTCCTACGAGCAGTACTTC	CASSEEGRASYEQYF
TRBJ2-7	NA	NA	TRBV25-1	15	TGTGCCAGCAGTGGCACAACCGACAAGTCCTACGAGCAGTACTTC	CASSGTTDKSYEQYF
TRBJ1-4	TRBD1	NA	TRBV15	16	TGTGCCACCAGCAGAGACCCGGGACAGGAACATGAAAAACTGTTTTTT	CATSRDPGQEHEKLFF
TRBJ1-2	NA	NA	TRBV29-1	9	TGCAGCGAGGGGGATGGCTACACCTTC	CSEGDGYTF
TRBJ2-7	TRBD1	NA	TRBV7-8	14	TGTGCCAGCAGCTTAGAGGCAGGGGGCTACGAGCAGTACTTC	CASSLEAGGYEQYF
TRBJ2-7	TRBD2	NA	TRBV15	15	TGTGCCACCAGCAGAGATCGGGGAGGGGCCCACGAGCAGTACTTC	CATSRDRGGAHEQYF
TRBJ1-1	NA	NA	TRBV29-1	13	TGCAGCGTTGTCAGGGGTTTGAACACTGAAGCTTTCTTT	CSVVRGLNTEAFF
TRBJ1-5	NA	NA	TRBV11-2	15	TGTGCCAGCAGCTTAGCCGGGATAAACAATCAGCCCCAGCATTTT	CASSLAGINNQPQHF
TRBJ1-2	NA	once	TRBV4-1	12	TGCGCCAGCAGCCAAGGGGAGTTGGGCTACACCTTC	CASSQGELGYTF
TRBJ1-2	NA	NA	TRBV4-2	15	TGTGCCAGCAGGCGGGAGGGCTCGACAAAGGGGGGCTACACCTTC	CASRREGSTKGGYTF